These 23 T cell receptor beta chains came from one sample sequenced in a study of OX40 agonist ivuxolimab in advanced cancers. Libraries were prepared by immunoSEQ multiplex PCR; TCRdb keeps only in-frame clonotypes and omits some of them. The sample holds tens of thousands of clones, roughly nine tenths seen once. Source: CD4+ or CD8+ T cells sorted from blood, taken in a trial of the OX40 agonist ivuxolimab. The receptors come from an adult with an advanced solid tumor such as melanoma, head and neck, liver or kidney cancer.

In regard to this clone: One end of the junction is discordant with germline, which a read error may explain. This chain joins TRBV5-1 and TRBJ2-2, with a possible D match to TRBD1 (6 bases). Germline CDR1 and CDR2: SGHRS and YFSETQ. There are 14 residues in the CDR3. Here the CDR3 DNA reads TGCGCCAGCAGCAGGGACACGAACGCCGGGGAGCTGTTTTTT. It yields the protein CASSRDTNAGELFF.

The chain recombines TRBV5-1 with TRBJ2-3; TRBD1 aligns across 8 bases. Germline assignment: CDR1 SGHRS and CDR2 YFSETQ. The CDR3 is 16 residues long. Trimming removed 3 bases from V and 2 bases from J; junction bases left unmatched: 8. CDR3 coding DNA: TGCGCCAGCAGCTCCGCCGGACAGGGATACACAGATACGCAGTATTTT. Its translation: CASSSAGQGYTDTQYF.

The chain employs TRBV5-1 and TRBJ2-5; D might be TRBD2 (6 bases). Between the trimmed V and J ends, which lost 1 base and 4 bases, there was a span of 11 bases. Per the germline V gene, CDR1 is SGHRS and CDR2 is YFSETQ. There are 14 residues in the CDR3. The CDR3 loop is CASSLSLATETQYF. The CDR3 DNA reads TGCGCCAGCAGCTTGAGCCTAGCGACAGAGACCCAGTACTTC.

Here the CDR3 reads CASSIDPGLAYNEQFF. The CDR3 DNA follows: TGTGCCAGTAGTATAGACCCAGGACTAGCGTACAATGAGCAGTTCTTC. The chain has TRBV19 and TRBJ2-1; 9 bases agree with TRBD2. Per the germline V gene, CDR1 is LNHDA and CDR2 is SQIVND (reference sequence). V was pared by 0 bases and J by 4 bases, with 4 bases of the junction left unmatched. CDR3 length: 16 residues. The variable domain in full, completed from reference TRBV19 and TRBJ2-1, reads DGGITQSPKYLFRKEGQNVTLSCEQNLNHDAMYWYRQDPGQGLRLIYYSQIVNDFQKGDIAEGYSVSREKKESFPLTVTSAQKNPTAFYLCASSIDPGLAYNEQFFGPGTRLTVL.

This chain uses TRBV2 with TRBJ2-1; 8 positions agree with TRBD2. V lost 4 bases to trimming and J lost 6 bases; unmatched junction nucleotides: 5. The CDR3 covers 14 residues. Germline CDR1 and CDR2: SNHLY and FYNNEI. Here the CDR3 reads CASSVSGSINEQFF. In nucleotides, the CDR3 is TGTGCCAGCAGTGTAAGCGGGAGTATCAATGAGCAGTTCTTC.

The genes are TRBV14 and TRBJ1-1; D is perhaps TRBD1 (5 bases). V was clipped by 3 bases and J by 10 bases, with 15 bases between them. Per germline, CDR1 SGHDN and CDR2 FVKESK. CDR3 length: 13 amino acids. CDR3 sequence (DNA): TGTGCCAGCAGCCACTCTCCGAGGGGTGGAGCTTTCTTT. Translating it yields CASSHSPRGGAFF.

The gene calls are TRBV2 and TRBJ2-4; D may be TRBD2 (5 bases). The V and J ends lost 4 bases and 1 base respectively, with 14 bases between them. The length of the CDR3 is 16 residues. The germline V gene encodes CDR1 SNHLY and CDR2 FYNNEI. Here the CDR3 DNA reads TGTGCCAGCAGTGTAATGTCAGGACTGGCCAAAAACATTCAGTACTTC. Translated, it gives CASSVMSGLAKNIQYF.

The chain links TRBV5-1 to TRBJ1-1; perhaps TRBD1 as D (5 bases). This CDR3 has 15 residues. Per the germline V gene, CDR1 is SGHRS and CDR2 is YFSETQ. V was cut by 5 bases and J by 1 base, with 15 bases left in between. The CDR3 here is CASSQAGGSNTEAFF. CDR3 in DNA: TGCGCCAGCAGTCAGGCCGGGGGGTCGAACACTGAAGCTTTCTTT.

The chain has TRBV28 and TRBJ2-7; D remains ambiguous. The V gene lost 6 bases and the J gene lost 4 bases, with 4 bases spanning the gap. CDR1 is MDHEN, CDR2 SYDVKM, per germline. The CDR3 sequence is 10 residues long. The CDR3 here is CASSQYEQYF. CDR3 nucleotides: TGTGCCAGCAGCCAATACGAGCAGTACTTC.

The CDR3 reads CASSSPGGIQYF. The DNA for the CDR3 is TGTGCCAGCAGCTCCCCGGGGGGCATTCAGTACTTC. The chain carries TRBV5-6 and TRBJ2-4, with TRBD2 identical over 7 bases. The V segment lost 3 bases and the J segment 9 bases; nucleotides outside the gene matches: 3. Germline lookup yields CDR1 SGHDT and CDR2 YYEEEE. The CDR3 consists of 12 residues. The full variable domain, completed using reference TRBV5-6 and TRBJ2-4, is DAGVTQSPTHLIKTRGQQVTLRCSPKSGHDTVSWYQQALGQGPQFIFQYYEEEERQRGNFPDRFSGHQFPNYSSELNVNALLLGDSALYLCASSSPGGIQYFGAGTRLSVL.

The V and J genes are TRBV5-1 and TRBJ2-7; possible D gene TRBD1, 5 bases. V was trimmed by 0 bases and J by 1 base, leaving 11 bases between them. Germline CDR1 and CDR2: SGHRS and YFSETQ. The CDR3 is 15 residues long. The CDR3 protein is CASSLAAGFSYEQYF. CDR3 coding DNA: TGCGCCAGCAGCTTGGCAGCAGGGTTTTCCTACGAGCAGTACTTC.

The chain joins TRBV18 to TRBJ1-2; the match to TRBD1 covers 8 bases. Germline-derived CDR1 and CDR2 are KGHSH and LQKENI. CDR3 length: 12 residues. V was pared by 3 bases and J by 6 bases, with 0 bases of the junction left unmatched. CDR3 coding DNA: TGTGCCAGCTCACCGACAGGGGATGGCTACACCTTC. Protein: CASSPTGDGYTF.

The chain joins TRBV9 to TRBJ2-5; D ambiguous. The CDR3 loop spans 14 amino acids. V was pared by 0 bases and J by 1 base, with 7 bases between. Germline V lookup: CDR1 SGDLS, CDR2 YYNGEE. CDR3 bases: TGTGCCAGCAGCGTAGCCGGGCTCCAAGAGACCCAGTACTTC. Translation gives CASSVAGLQETQYF.

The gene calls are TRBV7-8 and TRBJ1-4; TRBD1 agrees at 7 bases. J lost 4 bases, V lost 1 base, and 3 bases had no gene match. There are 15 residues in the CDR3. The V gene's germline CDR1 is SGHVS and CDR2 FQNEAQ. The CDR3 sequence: CASSLEGAGNEKLFF. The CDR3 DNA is TGTGCCAGCAGCTTAGAGGGGGCGGGTAATGAAAAACTGTTTTTT. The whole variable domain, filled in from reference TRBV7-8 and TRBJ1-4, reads GAGVSQSPRYKVAKRGQDVALRCDPISGHVSLFWYQQALGQGPEFLTYFQNEAQLDKSGLPSDRFFAERPEGSVSTLKIQRTQQEDSAVYLCASSLEGAGNEKLFFGSGTQLSVL.

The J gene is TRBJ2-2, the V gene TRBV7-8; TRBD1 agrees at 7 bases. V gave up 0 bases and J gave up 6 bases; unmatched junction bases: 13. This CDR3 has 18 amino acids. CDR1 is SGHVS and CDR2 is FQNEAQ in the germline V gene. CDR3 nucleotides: TGTGCCAGCAGCTTAGCGCGTAGGGGGCTGGAGAGAGCCGGGGAGCTGTTTTTT. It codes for CASSLARRGLERAGELFF.

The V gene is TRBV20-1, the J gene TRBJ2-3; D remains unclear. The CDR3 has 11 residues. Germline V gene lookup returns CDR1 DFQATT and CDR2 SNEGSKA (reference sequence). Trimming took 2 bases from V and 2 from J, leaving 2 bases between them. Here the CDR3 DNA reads TGCAGTGCTAGATTCACAGATACGCAGTATTTT. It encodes CSARFTDTQYF.

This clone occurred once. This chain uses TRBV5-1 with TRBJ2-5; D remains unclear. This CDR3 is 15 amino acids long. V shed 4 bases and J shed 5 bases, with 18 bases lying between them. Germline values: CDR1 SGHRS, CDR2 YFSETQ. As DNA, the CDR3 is TGCGCCAGCAGCCCACTTCCGGCAGGCGGCGAGACCCAGTACTTC. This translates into CASSPLPAGGETQYF. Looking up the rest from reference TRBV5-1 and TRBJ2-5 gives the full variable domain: KAGVTQTPRYLIKTRGQQVTLSCSPISGHRSVSWYQQTPGQGLQFLFEYFSETQRNKGNFPGRFSGRQFSNSRSEMNVSTLELGDSALYLCASSPLPAGGETQYFGPGTRLLVL.

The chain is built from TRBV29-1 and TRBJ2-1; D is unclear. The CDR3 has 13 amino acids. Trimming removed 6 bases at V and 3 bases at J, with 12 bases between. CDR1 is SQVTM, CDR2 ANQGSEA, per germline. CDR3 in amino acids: CSVALSGYNEQFF. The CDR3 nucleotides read TGCAGCGTCGCTTTGTCGGGCTACAATGAGCAGTTCTTC.

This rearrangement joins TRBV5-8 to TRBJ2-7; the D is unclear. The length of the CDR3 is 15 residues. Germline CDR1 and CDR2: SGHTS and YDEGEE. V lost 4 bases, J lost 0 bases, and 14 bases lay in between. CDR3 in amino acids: CASSPPGSHSYEQYF. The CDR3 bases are TGTGCCAGCAGCCCTCCCGGTTCCCACTCCTACGAGCAGTACTTC. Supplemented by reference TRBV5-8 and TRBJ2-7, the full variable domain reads EAGVTQSPTHLIKTRGQQATLRCSPISGHTSVYWYQQALGLGLQFLLWYDEGEERNRGNFPPRFSGRQFPNYSSELNVNALELEDSALYLCASSPPGSHSYEQYFGPGTRLTVT.

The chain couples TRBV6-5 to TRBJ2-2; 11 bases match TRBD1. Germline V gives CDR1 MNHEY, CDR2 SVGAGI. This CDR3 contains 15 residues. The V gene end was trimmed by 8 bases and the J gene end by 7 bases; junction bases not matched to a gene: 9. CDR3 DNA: TGTGCCAGCGGGAACGGACAGGGGGCTTTCGGGGAGCTGTTTTTT. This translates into CASGNGQGAFGELFF.

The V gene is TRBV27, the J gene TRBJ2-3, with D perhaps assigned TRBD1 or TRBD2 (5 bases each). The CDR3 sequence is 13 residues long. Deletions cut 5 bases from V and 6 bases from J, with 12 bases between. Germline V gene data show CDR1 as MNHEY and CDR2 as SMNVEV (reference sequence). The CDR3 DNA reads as TGTGCCAGCAGTCCGTCGGGACGGGATACGCAGTATTTT. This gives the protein CASSPSGRDTQYF.

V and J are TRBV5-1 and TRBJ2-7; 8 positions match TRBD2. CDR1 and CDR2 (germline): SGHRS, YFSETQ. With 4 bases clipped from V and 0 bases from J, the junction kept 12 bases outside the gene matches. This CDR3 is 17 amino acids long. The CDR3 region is CASSAYSSGYDSYEQYF. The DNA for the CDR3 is TGCGCCAGCAGCGCGTACTCTAGCGGGTATGACTCCTACGAGCAGTACTTC.

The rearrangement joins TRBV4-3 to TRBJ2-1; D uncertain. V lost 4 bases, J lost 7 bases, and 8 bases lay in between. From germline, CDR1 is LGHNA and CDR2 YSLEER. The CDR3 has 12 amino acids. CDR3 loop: CASSRASNEQFF. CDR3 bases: TGCGCCAGCAGCCGGGCCTCAAATGAGCAGTTCTTC.